Each of the 9 T cell receptor beta chains below was sequenced from the same sample in a study of OX40 agonist ivuxolimab in advanced cancers. Method: immunoSEQ multiplex PCR; TCRdb's copy keeps in-frame clones and lacks some. The sample carries roughly 77,000 clones, around 92% recorded once. The sample consisted of CD4+ or CD8+ T cells sorted from blood, taken in a trial of the OX40 agonist ivuxolimab. These TCRs come from an adult with an advanced solid tumor such as melanoma, head and neck, liver or kidney cancer.

This chain links TRBV12-5 with TRBJ2-1; D gene ambiguous. The CDR3 consists of 11 residues. Germline loops: CDR1 LGHNT, CDR2 FRNRAP. The V end lost 0 bases, the J end lost 8 bases, and 2 bases lay between the germline ends. The CDR3 coding sequence is TGTGCTAGTGGTTTGGTAGATGAGCAGTTCTTC. This gives the protein CASGLVDEQFF.

This clone has a handful of counts. This chain connects TRBV7-2 to TRBJ1-2; unclear D gene. Germline V CDR1 and CDR2: SGHTA, FQGNSA. The germline V and J ends were trimmed by 1 base and 2 bases, with 5 bases remaining between them. CDR3 length: 13 amino acids. The CDR3 region has the DNA TGTGCCAGCAGCTTAGGCCAAAACTATGGCTACACCTTC. This codes for CASSLGQNYGYTF.

The V gene is TRBV6-5, the J gene TRBJ2-7, with D possibly being TRBD1 (6 bases). The CDR3 length is 14 residues. Trimming removed 6 bases from V and 9 bases from J, with 21 bases in between. Germline lookup yields CDR1 MNHEY and CDR2 SVGAGI. DNA for the CDR3: TGTGCCAGCAGACGGACGGGACACCAGCCCGGGCAGTACTTC. Translation: CASRRTGHQPGQYF.

The genes are TRBV11-3 and TRBJ2-7, with unresolved D. Germline V gene data show CDR1 as SGHNT and CDR2 as YENEEA. This CDR3 comprises 12 residues. V was pared by 5 bases and J by 2 bases, with 7 bases between. CDR3 bases: TGTGCCAGCAGCCCAGCAACCTACGAGCAGTACTTC. Protein: CASSPATYEQYF.

The genes are TRBV15 and TRBJ1-5; no firm D call. Germline V CDR1 and CDR2: LNHNV, YYDKDF (reference sequence). The length of the CDR3 is 19 residues. V lost 1 base and J 0 bases, leaving 19 bases between the germline ends. CDR3 DNA sequence: TGTGCCACCAGCAGAGGGGCAAAAGGACTTACTGCTAGCAATCAGCCCCAGCATTTT. Protein product: CATSRGAKGLTASNQPQHF.

The chain recombines TRBV6-6 with TRBJ1-1, with 8 bases aligning to TRBD1. The length of the CDR3 is 14 residues. V was pared by 7 bases and J by 5 bases, with 9 bases of the junction left unmatched. Germline V gene sequence: CDR1 MNHNY, CDR2 SVGAGI (reference sequence). In DNA form, the CDR3 reads TGTGCCAGCAACCGAGGACAGGGAGGGACTGAAGCTTTCTTT. Amino acids: CASNRGQGGTEAFF.

J is TRBJ2-2 and V is TRBV7-3; D gene ambiguous. V gave up 1 base and J gave up 2 bases, with 14 bases separating them. Germline lookup yields CDR1 SGHTA and CDR2 FQGTGA. The CDR3 is 17 residues long. Here the CDR3 DNA reads TGTGCCAGCAGCTTAATCGCTTCCCCGGGTAACACCGGGGAGCTGTTTTTT. Its translation: CASSLIASPGNTGELFF.

This sequence joins TRBV18 and TRBJ1-5, with 10 bases identical to TRBD1. The CDR3 runs to 15 residues. CDR1 and CDR2 (germline): KGHSH, LQKENI. Trimming took 3 bases from V and 6 from J; bases not matched to a gene: 5. The CDR3 DNA reads TGTGCCAGCTCACCCGGGACAGGGGATCTTCAGCCCCAGCATTTT. Its protein product is CASSPGTGDLQPQHF.

This clone has a single count. This rearrangement joins TRBV11-3 to TRBJ2-1; 7 positions match TRBD2. Germline loops: CDR1 SGHNT, CDR2 YENEEA. The CDR3 extends over 14 amino acids. V was clipped by 5 bases and J by 0 bases; unmatched bases: 1. CDR3 sequence reads: CASSAGVSYNEQFF. CDR3 sequence (DNA): TGTGCCAGCAGCGCGGGAGTCTCCTACAATGAGCAGTTCTTC.